This TCR beta chain was captured by sequencing in a study of T cells after yellow fever vaccination. Background on the study: Those fractions that held only low numbers of cells were prepared using the SMART-Seq v4 Ultra Low Input RNA kit. The study's findings and limits: Booster samples showed a return of most primary-vaccination clones (roughly 96% CD4, about 87% CD8). Some clonotypes were seen in both the CD4 and the CD8 compartments. These made up a small share and likely arose from convergent recombination.

Germline V gene data show CDR1 as SGHDT and CDR2 as YYEEEE. The trim removed 3 bases at V and 3 bases at J, leaving 3 bases unmatched. The CDR3 spans 14 residues. As for this clonotype: Antigen unknown.

The study made its TCR cDNA through 5'RACE template switching. That step introduced a universal primer site along with UMIs. In TCRdb, the 5' RACE reads were re-called with MiXCR into one record per CDR3 protein. The profile covers about 240,000 distinct CDR3 sequences, with 6.9% appearing a single time and roughly 0.9% taken by the ten largest. This chain connects TRBV5-6 to TRBJ1-5; 7 bases match TRBD1. This clonotype originated in a man aged 25 to 45 who received the YFV17D yellow fever vaccine. The sequencing used CD4+ T cells sorted from PBMCs, collected 15 days after the yellow fever booster vaccination. The CDR3 loop is CASSSGQHNQPQHF. Here the CDR3 DNA reads TGTGCCAGCAGCTCGGGACAGCACAATCAGCCCCAGCATTTT. The whole variable domain, remainder taken from reference TRBV5-6 and TRBJ1-5, is DAGVTQSPTHLIKTRGQQVTLRCSPKSGHDTVSWYQQALGQGPQFIFQYYEEEERQRGNFPDRFSGHQFPNYSSELNVNALLLGDSALYLCASSSGQHNQPQHFGDGTRLSIL.